The entry below describes one T cell receptor beta chain. The sample belongs to a study of blood T cell repertoires in COVID-19. Profiling relied on immunoSEQ multiplex PCR, and the TCRdb table lists in-frame clones only, not all of them. The sample shows around 180,000 clones, more than 75% of them seen only once. The junction had 5 bases not matched to a gene; V was cut back by 5 bases and J by 7 bases. Germline V gives CDR1 SEHNR, CDR2 FQNEAQ (reference sequence). The CDR3 is 14 amino acids. The genes are TRBV7-9 and TRBJ1-4; 9 bases map to TRBD1. Sample: peripheral blood. The receptor comes from a person aged 65 to 79 with COVID-19, enrolled during active disease. CDR3 sequence (DNA): TGTGCCAGCAGCCAAGGACAGGGGCGTGAAAAACTGTTTTTT. Its protein is CASSQGQGREKLFF.